One sample yielded the 27 T cell receptor beta chains listed below, sequenced in a study of post-analysis software for immune sequencing data. Researchers reported that TCR beta cDNA libraries carried unique molecular identifiers. TCRdb re-analysed the PCR reads in MiXCR, keeping a single row per CDR3 protein. This table has under 200,000 distinct CDR3 sequences, roughly 34% appearing once. The source material was blood, sampled after autologous hematopoietic stem cell transplantation. All receptors come from a girl aged 5 to 17 with multiple sclerosis.

The chain couples TRBV15 to TRBJ2-1; 7 nucleotides align to TRBD1. V shed 3 bases, J shed 6 bases, and the junction held 5 bases outside the gene matches. In germline, CDR1 is LNHNV, CDR2 YYDKDF (reference sequence). The CDR3 is made up of 14 amino acids. This chain's CDR3 is CATSSEQGINEQFF. CDR3 sequence (DNA): TGTGCCACCAGCAGTGAACAGGGGATCAATGAGCAGTTCTTC. Drawing the rest from reference TRBV15 and TRBJ2-1, the complete variable domain is DAMVIQNPRYQVTQFGKPVTLSCSQTLNHNVMYWYQQKSSQAPKLLFHYYDKDFNNEADTPDNFQSRRPNTSFCFLDIRSPGLGDTAMYLCATSSEQGINEQFFGPGTRLTVL.

This sequence joins TRBV28 and TRBJ2-4; D may be TRBD1 (5 bases). The tail of the sequence fits TRBJ2-7 better, so the J call may be wrong. This CDR3 has 13 residues. From germline, CDR1 is MDHEN and CDR2 SYDVKM. CDR3 amino acids: CASSPDRAYEQYF. The CDR3 coding sequence is TGTGCCAGCAGTCCCGACAGAGCCTACGAGCAGTACTTC.

This chain joins TRBV7-2 and TRBJ2-3; TRBD2 agrees at 10 bases. CDR1 and CDR2 (germline): SGHTA, FQGNSA. The length of the CDR3 is 17 residues. Losses at the gene ends were 4 bases for V and 4 bases for J; bases not matched to a gene: 11. The CDR3 nucleotides read TGTGCCAGCAGCTCGGGACTAGCGACCCGGGGGGCAGATACGCAGTATTTT. Residues: CASSSGLATRGADTQYF.

Comment on this clonotype: This may be a read error: a much more frequent sequence differs by one nucleotide. CDR3 nucleotide sequence: TGTGCCAGCAGCCAAGAGGCCGCCAGGGACAATCAGCCCCGGCATTTT. Protein product: CASSQEAARDNQPRHF. The chain recombines TRBV4-2 with TRBJ1-5; D possibly corresponds to TRBD1 (6 bases). Germline V lookup: CDR1 LGHNA, CDR2 YNFKEQ. This CDR3 region has 16 residues.

The chain couples TRBV28 to TRBJ2-2; the D gene could be TRBD1 or TRBD2 (5 bases each). V was clipped by 4 bases and J by 3 bases, with 15 bases between them. CDR3 length equals 16 residues. The V gene's germline CDR1 is MDHEN and CDR2 SYDVKM. CDR3 coding DNA: TGTGCCAGCAGTTCGATAGAGGGGTCCTACACCGGGGAGCTGTTTTTT. As protein: CASSSIEGSYTGELFF. Combining the CDR3 with reference TRBV28 and TRBJ2-2 gives the whole variable domain DVKVTQSSRYLVKRTGEKVFLECVQDMDHENMFWYRQDPGLGLRLIYFSYDVKMKEKGDIPEGYSVSREKKERFSLILESASTNQTSMYLCASSSIEGSYTGELFFGEGSRLTVL.

The chain recombines TRBV7-2 with TRBJ2-1, with D possibly being TRBD1 (6 bases). The germline V gene encodes CDR1 SGHTA and CDR2 FQGNSA. CDR3 size: 14 residues. Trimming stripped 4 bases from V and 10 bases from J, with 17 bases between. Here the CDR3 DNA reads TGTGCCAGCAGCTCCGACAGGATGGCCTACGAGCAGTTCTTC. Its translation: CASSSDRMAYEQFF.

V gene TRBV10-3 combines with J gene TRBJ2-3; possible D gene TRBD2, 6 bases. Trimming took off 0 bases at V and 5 bases at J, with 6 bases between the two ends. The CDR3 is made up of 13 amino acids. CDR1 ENHRY and CDR2 SYGVKD come from the germline V gene. The CDR3, as DNA: TGTGCCATCAGTGAGTCGGGGGGAGATACGCAGTATTTT. It encodes CAISESGGDTQYF.

The chain combines TRBV4-2 with TRBJ2-6, with TRBD2 as a possible D gene (5 bases). The CDR3 length is 15 residues. The V and J ends lost 4 bases and 4 bases respectively, with 11 bases between them. The germline V gene encodes CDR1 LGHNA and CDR2 YNFKEQ. CDR3 protein: CASSREGLGANVLTF. The CDR3 nucleotides read TGTGCCAGCAGCCGCGAGGGTTTAGGGGCCAACGTCCTGACTTTC.

The chain recombines TRBV7-2 with TRBJ1-2; D may be TRBD1 (6 bases). Trimming removed 1 base from V and 4 bases from J, with 13 bases in between. The CDR3 runs to 15 residues. Germline V CDR1 and CDR2: SGHTA, FQGNSA. The CDR3 region has the DNA TGTGCCAGCAGCTTAGTTGGGACAACTAGCTATGGCTACACCTTC. Amino acids: CASSLVGTTSYGYTF.

V gene TRBV5-1 combines with J gene TRBJ2-3; 7 nucleotides agree with TRBD1. Germline CDR1 SGHRS, CDR2 YFSETQ. V lost 1 base to trimming and J lost 2 bases; unmatched junction nucleotides: 4. The CDR3 is 15 residues long. The chain's CDR3 is CASSLTTGDTDTQYF. CDR3 nucleotides: TGCGCCAGCAGCTTGACTACAGGGGACACAGATACGCAGTATTTT.

This rearrangement joins TRBV5-1 to TRBJ2-5; D tentatively reads TRBD1 or TRBD2 (5 bases each). Judging by the DNA end, TRBJ2-7 fits better; the J call may be wrong. CDR1 and CDR2 (germline): SGHRS, YFSETQ. The CDR3 loop spans 16 amino acids. The CDR3 spells CASSLPGRGDTPEQYF. The CDR3 DNA reads as TGCGCCAGCAGCTTGCCCGGTAGGGGAGACACCCCCGAGCAGTACTTC.

This clonotype was detected only a few times. The chain joins TRBV6-1 to TRBJ2-3; unclear D gene. CDR1 and CDR2 from the germline V gene are MNHNS and SASEGT. This CDR3 spans 14 amino acids. Trimming took off 11 bases at V and 4 bases at J, with 19 bases between the two ends. CDR3 loop: CAATEQLSSDTQYF. In DNA form, the CDR3 reads TGTGCCGCCACGGAACAGCTCAGTTCAGATACGCAGTATTTT.

This clonotype is medium-sized (0.01 to 0.1%) by share. The chain has TRBV5-1 and TRBJ2-7, with D possibly being TRBD1 (5 bases). This CDR3 region has 15 residues. Looked up from germline, CDR1 is SGHRS and CDR2 is YFSETQ. V lost 0 bases, J lost 0 bases, and 10 bases lay in between. CDR3 DNA sequence: TGCGCCAGCAGCTTGGCGCCAGGGTACTCCTACGAGCAGTACTTC. It specifies CASSLAPGYSYEQYF.

In its sample, this clonotype was seen a few times. The chain has TRBV7-2 and TRBJ2-7; TRBD1 might be the D (5 bases). The CDR3 runs 15 residues. CDR1 and CDR2 from the germline V gene are SGHTA and FQGNSA. Trimming took off 1 base at V and 2 bases at J, with 12 bases between the two ends. The CDR3 bases are TGTGCCAGCAGCTTAGAGGCAGGGAAAACCTACGAGCAGTACTTC. This encodes CASSLEAGKTYEQYF.

As regards this clonotype: It may be a read error: a sequence one base away is much more abundant. The chain has TRBV12-5 and TRBJ2-3; D remains ambiguous. The germline V gene encodes CDR1 LGHNT and CDR2 FRNRAP. The length of the CDR3 is 15 residues. V was trimmed by 3 bases and J by 2 bases, leaving 12 bases between them. The CDR3 nucleotides are TGTGCTAGTGGTTTATCCGGGCTCGACACAGATACGCAGTATTTT. The encoded protein is CASGLSGLDTDTQYF.

As regards this clonotype: One end of the junction does not line up with germline, which may come from a read error. The rearrangement uses TRBV20-1 and TRBJ2-1; the match to TRBD2 covers 10 bases. The CDR3 runs to 18 residues. CDR1 and CDR2 (germline): DFQATT, SNEGSKA (reference sequence). DNA of the CDR3: TGCAGTGCAAACCAGGGGGTTAAGAGACTAGCGGGCTACAATGGGCAGTTCTTC. This translates into CSANQGVKRLAGYNGQFF.

This chain joins TRBV6-6 and TRBJ1-5, with D perhaps TRBD1 (5 bases). From germline, CDR1 is MNHNY and CDR2 SVGAGI (reference sequence). V was cut by 0 bases and J by 3 bases, with 12 bases left in between. The CDR3 is made up of 16 amino acids. For the CDR3, the DNA is TGTGCCAGCAGTTACTCGGGGGGAACGGTCAATCAGCCCCAGCATTTT. This translates into CASSYSGGTVNQPQHF.

This clonotype has just one count. This chain links TRBV20-1 with TRBJ2-7, with D perhaps assigned TRBD1 or TRBD2 (5 bases each). The end of the DNA aligns better with TRBJ2-5, so the J call may be wrong. The CDR3 length is 14 residues. The germline V gene has CDR1 DFQATT and CDR2 SNEGSKA (reference sequence). The CDR3 DNA reads as TGCAGTGCTAGGAGAGGGCAGGGCCAAGAGACCCAGTACTTC. Its translation: CSARRGQGQETQYF.

The V and J genes are TRBV10-3 and TRBJ2-7; 10 positions match TRBD2. This CDR3 has 16 amino acids. Trimming took 0 bases from V and 3 from J; bases not matched to a gene: 5. Germline CDR1 is ENHRY and CDR2 is SYGVKD. CDR3: CAISESPRTSGYEQYF. In nucleotides, the CDR3 is TGTGCCATCAGTGAGTCGCCAAGGACTAGCGGCTACGAGCAGTACTTC.

This chain connects TRBV29-1 to TRBJ2-2, with D perhaps assigned TRBD1 or TRBD2 (5 bases each). Per the germline V gene, CDR1 is SQVTM and CDR2 is ANQGSEA. The CDR3 runs 15 residues. V shed 6 bases and J shed 3 bases, with 17 bases lying between them. Here the CDR3 reads CSVRRGRGDTGELFF. The DNA for the CDR3 is TGCAGCGTGCGAAGGGGACGAGGGGACACCGGGGAGCTGTTTTTT.

The table lists this clonotype with many counts. The gene calls are TRBV28 and TRBJ2-7; no definite D call. Germline-derived CDR1 and CDR2 are MDHEN and SYDVKM. The CDR3 has 13 residues. V dropped 3 bases and J dropped 6 bases, with 12 bases sitting between them. The CDR3 loop is CASSLPGWSEQYF. The CDR3 nucleotides are TGTGCCAGCAGTTTGCCAGGCTGGAGCGAGCAGTACTTC.

The rearrangement joins TRBV13 to TRBJ1-1; 7 nucleotides match TRBD1. V dropped 1 base and J dropped 5; count of bases not matched to a gene: 10. This CDR3 has 16 amino acids. CDR1 and CDR2 (germline): PRHDT, FYEKMQ (reference sequence). The CDR3 DNA reads TGTGCCAGCAGCTTAGATTGGGCAGGGGGACATACTGAAGCTTTCTTT. Translation gives CASSLDWAGGHTEAFF.

The chain couples TRBV20-1 to TRBJ2-7; D not certain. Per germline, CDR1 DFQATT and CDR2 SNEGSKA (reference sequence). This CDR3 spans 15 amino acids. V was shortened by 4 bases and J by 2 bases, with 18 bases between the two germline ends. CDR3 residues: CSAIKLAEVAYEQYF. CDR3 nucleotide sequence: TGCAGTGCTATAAAATTGGCAGAGGTTGCCTACGAGCAGTACTTC.

This chain links TRBV15 with TRBJ2-4, with TRBD2 as a possible D gene (6 bases). CDR3 length: 15 amino acids. The V gene's germline CDR1 is LNHNV and CDR2 YYDKDF (reference sequence). With 1 base removed from V and 13 bases from J, the gap between germline ends came to 20 bases. The chain's CDR3 is CATSRAGTHLGEQYF. The CDR3 region has the DNA TGTGCCACCAGCAGAGCGGGGACTCACTTGGGGGAGCAGTACTTC.

There are many counts of this clonotype. The chain has TRBV20-1 and TRBJ2-2; D is possibly TRBD1 (5 bases). Germline CDR1 DFQATT, CDR2 SNEGSKA (reference sequence). This CDR3 region has 13 residues. CDR3 nucleotides: TGCAGCCTCTCCCTCAGGGACACCGGGGAGCTGTTTTTT. This codes for CSLSLRDTGELFF.

The genes are TRBV24-1 and TRBJ2-3; D is possibly TRBD1 (7 bases). Germline V lookup: CDR1 KGHDR, CDR2 SFDVKD. Trimming cost V 3 bases and J 6 bases, with 18 bases left between them. CDR3 length: 16 amino acids. The CDR3 sequence is CATSDPGQAGTDTQYF. CDR3 DNA sequence: TGTGCCACCAGTGATCCCGGACAGGCCGGGACTGATACGCAGTATTTT.

This clonotype was seen a handful of times. This sequence joins TRBV6-6 and TRBJ2-4, with 9 positions matching TRBD1. Trimming at V came to 5 bases and at J to 7 bases, leaving 6 bases not matched to a gene. CDR1 MNHNY and CDR2 SVGAGI come from the germline V gene (reference sequence). CDR3 length: 14 amino acids. The CDR3 sequence: CASSAEQGANIQYF. The CDR3 DNA reads as TGTGCCAGCAGTGCCGAACAGGGGGCCAACATTCAGTACTTC.